This TCR beta chain was documented in a study of CD8 T cells in Susac syndrome. TCR beta sequences were obtained from blood CD8+ and CD4+ T cells. Treatment-naive patients with stable or active relapsing-remitting disease served as multiple sclerosis controls. Germline V CDR1 and CDR2: SEHNR, FQNEAQ (reference sequence). Deletions cut 5 bases from V and 7 bases from J, with 12 bases between. The CDR3 length is 13 residues. RNA, at about 0.45 to 1 ug, was reverse transcribed with random hexamers. The immunoSEQ assay covered 54 Vbeta and 13 Jbeta segments for CDR3. TCRdb re-called the immunoSEQ multiplex PCR reads through MiXCR, storing one row per CDR3 protein. The table records 90,000 to 150,000 distinct CDR3 sequences, 85% to 95% of them present only once.

Input material: CD4+ T cells from PBMCs. This TCR derives from a human donor with multiple sclerosis. The rearrangement uses TRBV7-9 and TRBJ2-4; D gene unclear. CDR3 DNA: TGTGCCAGCAGCCCCACCCTATACAACATTCAGTACTTC. It yields the protein CASSPTLYNIQYF. Supplemented by reference TRBV7-9 and TRBJ2-4, the full variable domain reads DTGVSQNPRHKITKRGQNVTFRCDPISEHNRLYWYRQTLGQGPEFLTYFQNEAQLEKSRLLSDRFSAERPKGSFSTLEIQRTEQGDSAMYLCASSPTLYNIQYFGAGTRLSVL.